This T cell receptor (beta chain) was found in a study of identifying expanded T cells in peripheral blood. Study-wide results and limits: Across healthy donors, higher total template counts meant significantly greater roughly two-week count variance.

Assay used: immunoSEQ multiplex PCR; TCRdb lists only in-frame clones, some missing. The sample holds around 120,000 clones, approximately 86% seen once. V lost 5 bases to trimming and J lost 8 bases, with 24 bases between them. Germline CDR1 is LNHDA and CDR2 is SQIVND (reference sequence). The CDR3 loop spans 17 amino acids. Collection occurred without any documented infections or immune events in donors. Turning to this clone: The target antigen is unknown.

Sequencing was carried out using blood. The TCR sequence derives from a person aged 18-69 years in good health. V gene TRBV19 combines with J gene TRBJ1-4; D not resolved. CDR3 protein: CASSPILSSRLWEKLFF. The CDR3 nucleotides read TGTGCCAGTAGTCCCATACTGTCGTCCCGATTGTGGGAAAAACTGTTTTTT.